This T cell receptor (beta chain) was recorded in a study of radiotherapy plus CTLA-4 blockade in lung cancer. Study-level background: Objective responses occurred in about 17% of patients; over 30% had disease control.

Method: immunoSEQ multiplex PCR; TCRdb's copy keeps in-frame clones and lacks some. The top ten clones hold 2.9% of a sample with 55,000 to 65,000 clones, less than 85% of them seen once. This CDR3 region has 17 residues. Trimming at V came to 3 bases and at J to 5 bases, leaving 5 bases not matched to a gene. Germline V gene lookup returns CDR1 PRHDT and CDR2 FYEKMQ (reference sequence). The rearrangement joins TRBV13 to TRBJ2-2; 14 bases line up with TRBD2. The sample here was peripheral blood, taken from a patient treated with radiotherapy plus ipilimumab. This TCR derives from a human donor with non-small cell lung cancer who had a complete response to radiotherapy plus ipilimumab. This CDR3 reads CASSFPGLAGVTGELFF. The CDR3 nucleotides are TGTGCCAGCAGCTTCCCGGGACTAGCGGGAGTAACCGGGGAGCTGTTTTTT.